These 7 T cell receptor beta chains share one sample of origin, sequenced in a study of identical twins (dated by TCRdb to 2016 to 2017). The library was obtained by 5' RACE. The listed sequencing device is Illumina HiSeq 2000. TCRdb itself trimmed the public reads at Q25 with fastp, ran MiXCR and retained productive beta chains. Each entry is one CDR3 protein sequence, shown with its most common DNA and genes. In all, the sample holds under 900,000 distinct CDR3 sequences, and 9% to 15% of those were seen once. Jointly, the top ten make up under 2% of the sample. This sample was shared with a second study, whose subject was yellow fever vaccine responses in identical twins.

Sequencing used PBMCs. The receptors stem from a woman under 30 in good health.

This clonotype has ten or more counts. One end of the junction is discordant with germline, which a read error may explain. CDR3 region: CASSLGTKNTGELFF. DNA of the CDR3: TGTGCCAGCAGCTTAGGGACAAAGAACACCGGGGAGCTGTTTTTT. V and J are TRBV5-1 and TRBJ2-2; possible D gene TRBD1, 6 bases. The CDR3 has 15 residues. Germline CDR1 is SGHRS and CDR2 is YFSETQ.

A few counts support this clonotype. The chain joins TRBV12-3 or TRBV12-4 to TRBJ1-3; the D gene is possibly TRBD1 (5 bases). V was cut by 10 bases and J by 4 bases, with 17 bases left in between. CDR3 length: 14 residues. The CDR3: CATGTQGVGNTIYF. The CDR3 coding sequence is TGTGCCACCGGGACTCAGGGCGTCGGAAACACCATATATTTT.

This clonotype occurred a few times. V and J are TRBV21-1 and TRBJ1-3. TRBV21-1 is termed a pseudogene. CDR3 size: 16 residues. The CDR3 loop reads CASSRLQRGSGNTIYF. The CDR3 DNA reads as TGTGCCAGCAGCAGGCTTCAGCGAGGCTCTGGAAACACCATATATTTT.

The V and J genes are TRBV4-1 and TRBJ2-1, with D possibly matching TRBD2 (8 bases). The CDR3 has 17 residues. CDR1 and CDR2 (germline): MGHRA, YSYEKL. Trimming pared 0 bases from V and 7 bases from J, leaving 19 bases between. The CDR3 region is CASSQDRGGPGGNEQFF. For the CDR3, the DNA is TGCGCCAGCAGCCAAGATCGGGGGGGCCCAGGGGGGAATGAGCAGTTCTTC.

This clonotype has only a few counts. This chain connects TRBV29-1 to TRBJ2-1, with TRBD1 matching 8 bases. The CDR3 loop spans 14 amino acids. CDR1 is SQVTM and CDR2 is ANQGSEA in the germline V gene. The V and J ends lost 7 bases and 9 bases, in that order; junction bases with no gene match: 14. The chain's CDR3 is CSARRDRGEGEQFF. CDR3 DNA sequence: TGCAGCGCACGAAGAGACAGGGGAGAAGGTGAGCAGTTCTTC.

This CDR3 is CASSYSEGDNEKLFF. Written as DNA, the CDR3 is TGTGCCAGCAGTTACAGCGAGGGAGATAATGAAAAACTGTTTTTT. The J gene is TRBJ1-4, the V gene TRBV6-5; D is undetermined. Trimming shortened V by 2 bases and J by 4 bases, and 11 bases separated the two germline ends. This CDR3 is 15 amino acids long. Germline V gene sequence: CDR1 MNHEY, CDR2 SVGAGI.

This clonotype was picked up a small number of times. This chain connects TRBV12-5 to TRBJ2-2, with 8 bases lining up with TRBD2. This CDR3 comprises 14 residues. V gave up 6 bases and J gave up 5 bases; unmatched junction bases: 5. Germline CDR1 is LGHNT and CDR2 is FRNRAP. DNA of the CDR3: TGTGCTAGTGGAGCGGGACTAGTTACCGGGGAGCTGTTTTTT. This encodes CASGAGLVTGELFF.